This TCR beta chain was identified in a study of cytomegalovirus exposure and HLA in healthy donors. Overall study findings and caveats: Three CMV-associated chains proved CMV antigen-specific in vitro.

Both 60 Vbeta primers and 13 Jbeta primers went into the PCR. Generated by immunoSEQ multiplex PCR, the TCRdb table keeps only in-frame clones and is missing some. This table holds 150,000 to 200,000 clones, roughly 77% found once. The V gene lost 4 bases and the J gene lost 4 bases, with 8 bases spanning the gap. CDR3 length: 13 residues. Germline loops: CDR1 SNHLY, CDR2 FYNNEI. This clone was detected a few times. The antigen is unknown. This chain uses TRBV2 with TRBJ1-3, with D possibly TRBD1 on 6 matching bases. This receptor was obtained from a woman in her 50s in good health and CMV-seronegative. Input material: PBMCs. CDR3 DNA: TGTGCCAGCAGTGGGACAGCCGGAAACACCATATATTTT. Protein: CASSGTAGNTIYF.